These 3 T cell receptor beta chains were sequenced from one sample in a study of blood T cell repertoires in COVID-19. Method: immunoSEQ multiplex PCR; TCRdb's copy keeps in-frame clones and lacks some. The sample yields about 73,000 clones, around 82% seen once. Specimen: peripheral blood. The receptor set was obtained from a human donor in a cohort sampled during active COVID-19.

The chain recombines TRBV3-1 (or the pseudogene TRBV3-2) with TRBJ2-5; the match to TRBD2 covers 10 bases. Germline values: CDR1 LGHDT, CDR2 YNNKEL (reference sequence). The CDR3 sequence is 14 residues long. V gave up 5 bases and J gave up 4 bases; unmatched junction bases: 4. The chain's CDR3 is CASSYLAGAETQYF. Written as DNA, the CDR3 is TGTGCCAGCAGCTATCTAGCGGGGGCAGAGACCCAGTACTTC.

The rearrangement joins TRBV7-3 to TRBJ2-5; TRBD2 aligns across 7 bases. Per the germline V gene, CDR1 is SGHTA and CDR2 is FQGTGA. The CDR3 covers 16 residues. The V gene end was trimmed by 0 bases and the J gene end by 5 bases; junction bases not matched to a gene: 9. For the CDR3, the DNA is TGTGCCAGCAGCTTAACGATGATCGGGGAGGGTGAGACCCAGTACTTC. Translated: CASSLTMIGEGETQYF.

This clone was recorded once. V is TRBV2 and J is TRBJ2-5, with TRBD1 matching over 10 bases. The CDR3 is 14 amino acids. V was clipped by 4 bases and J by 7 bases; unmatched bases: 6. Per germline, CDR1 SNHLY and CDR2 FYNNEI. The CDR3 coding sequence is TGTGCCAGCAGTGCGGGACAGGGGCTGGGGACCCAGTACTTC. Its translation is CASSAGQGLGTQYF.